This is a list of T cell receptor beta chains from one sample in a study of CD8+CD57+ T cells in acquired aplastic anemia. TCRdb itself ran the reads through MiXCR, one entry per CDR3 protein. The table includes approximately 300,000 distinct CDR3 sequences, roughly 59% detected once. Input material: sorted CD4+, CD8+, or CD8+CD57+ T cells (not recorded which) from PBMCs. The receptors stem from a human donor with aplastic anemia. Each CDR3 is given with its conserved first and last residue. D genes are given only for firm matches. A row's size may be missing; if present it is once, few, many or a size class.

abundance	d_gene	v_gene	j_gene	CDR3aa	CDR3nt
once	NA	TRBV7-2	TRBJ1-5	CASSLQDGQPQHF	TGTGCCAGCAGCCTCCAGGACGGACAGCCCCAGCATTTT
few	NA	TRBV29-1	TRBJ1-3	CSVPGAGNTIYF	TGCAGCGTACCAGGGGCTGGAAACACCATATATTTT
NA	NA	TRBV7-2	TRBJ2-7	CASSLTPTTYEQYF	TGTGCCAGCAGCTTAACCCCCACTACCTACGAGCAGTACTTC
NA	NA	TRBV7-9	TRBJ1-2	CASSLGEGTYYGYTF	TGTGCCAGCAGCTTAGGCGAGGGGACCTACTATGGCTACACCTTC
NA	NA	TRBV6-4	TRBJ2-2	CASSYLPLGELFF	TGTGCCAGCAGTTATCTTCCCCTTGGGGAGCTGTTTTTT
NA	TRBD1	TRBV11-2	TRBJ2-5	CASSVGQGQGETQYF	TGTGCCAGCAGCGTGGGACAGGGGCAGGGGGAGACCCAGTACTTC
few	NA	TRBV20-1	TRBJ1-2	CSARDSGLAYTF	TGCAGTGCTAGAGATAGCGGGTTAGCCTACACCTTC
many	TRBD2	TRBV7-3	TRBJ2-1	CASSSGLANAEQFF	TGTGCCAGCAGCTCGGGACTAGCGAACGCTGAGCAGTTCTTC
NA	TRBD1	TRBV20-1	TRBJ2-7	CSARDPGTGPYEQYF	TGCAGTGCTAGAGACCCGGGGACAGGGCCCTACGAGCAGTACTTC
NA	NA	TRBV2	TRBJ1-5	CASSDQHASNQPQHF	TGTGCCAGCAGTGATCAACATGCTAGCAATCAGCCCCAGCATTTT
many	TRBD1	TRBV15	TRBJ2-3	CATSAQGVGGLWDTQYF	TGTGCCACCAGCGCGCAGGGTGTAGGGGGCCTTTGGGATACGCAGTATTTT
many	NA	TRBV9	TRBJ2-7	CASSVDAGLGRNEQYF	TGTGCCAGCAGCGTAGATGCAGGACTGGGTAGGAACGAGCAGTACTTC
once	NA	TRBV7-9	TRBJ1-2	CVSRDTGVPGYTF	TGTGTCAGCAGGGATACTGGGGTCCCGGGCTACACCTTC
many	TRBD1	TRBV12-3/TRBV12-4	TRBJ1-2	CASSPNRGRISGGYTF	TGTGCCAGCAGTCCCAACAGGGGTCGTATTTCTGGTGGCTACACCTTC
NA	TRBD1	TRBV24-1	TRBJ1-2	CATSAPQGQGVAGYTF	TGTGCCACCAGTGCCCCCCAAGGACAGGGGGTCGCTGGCTACACCTTC
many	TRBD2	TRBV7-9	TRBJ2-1	CASGSSGVSYNEQFF	TGTGCCAGCGGCTCTAGCGGGGTTTCCTACAATGAGCAGTTCTTC
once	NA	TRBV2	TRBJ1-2	CASRRGYGYTF	TGTGCCAGCAGGAGGGGCTATGGCTACACCTTC
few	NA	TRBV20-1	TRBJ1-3	CSGVAGNTIYF	TGCAGTGGAGTGGCTGGAAACACCATATATTTT
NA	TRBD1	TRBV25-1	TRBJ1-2	CASSEMGTELGYGYTF	TGTGCCAGCAGTGAAATGGGGACAGAACTTGGCTATGGCTACACCTTC
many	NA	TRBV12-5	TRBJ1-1	CASGLTLTRVREAFF	TGTGCTAGTGGTTTGACCCTGACCCGGGTCCGTGAAGCTTTCTTT
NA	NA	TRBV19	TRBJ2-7	CASQNVGFHEQYF	TGTGCCAGTCAAAACGTGGGGTTCCACGAGCAGTACTTC
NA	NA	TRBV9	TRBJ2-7	CASSGDEQYF	TGTGCCAGCAGCGGTGACGAGCAGTACTTC
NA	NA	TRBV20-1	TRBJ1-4	CSAGPRGYEKLFF	TGCAGTGCCGGCCCAAGGGGATATGAAAAACTGTTTTTT
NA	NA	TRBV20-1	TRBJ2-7	CSARFQGSSEQYF	TGCAGTGCTAGATTTCAGGGATCTAGCGAGCAGTACTTC
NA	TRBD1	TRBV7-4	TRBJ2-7	CASSSVLQGGSYEQYF	TGTGCCAGCAGCTCTGTGCTACAGGGGGGCTCCTACGAGCAGTACTTC
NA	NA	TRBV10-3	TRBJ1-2	CAIRRENYGYTF	TGTGCCATTCGGAGAGAAAACTATGGCTACACCTTC
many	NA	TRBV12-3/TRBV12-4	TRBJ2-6	CAIGGSGANVLTF	TGTGCCATTGGGGGCTCTGGGGCCAACGTCCTGACTTTC
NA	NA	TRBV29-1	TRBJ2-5	CSVDRSEHVQETQYF	TGCAGCGTTGATCGGTCAGAGCATGTACAAGAGACCCAGTACTTC
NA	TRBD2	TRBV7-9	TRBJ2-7	CASSLAFGTSGSSYEQYF	TGTGCCAGCAGCTTAGCTTTCGGGACTAGCGGGAGCTCCTACGAGCAGTACTTC
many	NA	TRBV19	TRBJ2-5	CASSIGRPPQQETQYF	TGTGCCAGTAGTATAGGCCGACCGCCACAGCAAGAGACCCAGTACTTC
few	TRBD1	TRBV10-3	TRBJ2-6	CAISDTRDRESGANVLTF	TGTGCCATCAGTGACACGCGGGACAGGGAATCTGGGGCCAACGTCCTGACTTTC
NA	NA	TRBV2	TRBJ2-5	CASTTAQETQYF	TGTGCCAGCACTACAGCGCAAGAGACCCAGTACTTC
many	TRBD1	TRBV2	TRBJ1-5	CASRADTGVGGNQPQHF	TGTGCCAGCAGGGCAGATACAGGGGTCGGGGGCAATCAGCCCCAGCATTTT
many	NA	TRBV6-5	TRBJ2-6	CASSYSDSLSGANVLTF	TGTGCCAGCAGTTACTCGGACAGCCTATCTGGGGCCAACGTCCTGACTTTC
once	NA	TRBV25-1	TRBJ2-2	CASSDPGPERIAGELFF	TGTGCCAGCAGTGACCCAGGGCCGGAGAGAATCGCCGGGGAGCTGTTTTTT
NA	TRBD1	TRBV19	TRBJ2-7	CASSPQGAAYEQYF	TGTGCCAGTAGTCCCCAGGGGGCGGCCTACGAGCAGTACTTC
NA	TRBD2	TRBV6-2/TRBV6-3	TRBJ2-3	CASRSTSGPSTDTQYF	TGTGCCAGCAGATCGACTAGCGGGCCTAGCACAGATACGCAGTATTTT
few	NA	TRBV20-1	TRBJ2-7	CSARTAYEQYF	TGCAGTGCCCGGACAGCCTACGAGCAGTACTTC
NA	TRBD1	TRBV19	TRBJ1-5	CASSIETGTGNQPQHF	TGTGCCAGTAGTATAGAAACGGGGACAGGGAATCAGCCCCAGCATTTT
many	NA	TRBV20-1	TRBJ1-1	CSATRTVNTEAFF	TGCAGTGCTACGAGGACGGTGAACACTGAAGCTTTCTTT
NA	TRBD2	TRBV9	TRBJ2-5	CASSVATFGTTQETQYF	TGTGCCAGCAGCGTAGCTACGTTTGGGACTACTCAAGAGACCCAGTACTTC
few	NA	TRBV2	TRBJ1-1	CASMDPTGMNTEAFF	TGTGCCAGCATGGACCCTACGGGGATGAACACTGAAGCTTTCTTT
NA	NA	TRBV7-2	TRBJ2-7	CASSSNPGGEQYF	TGTGCCAGCAGCTCCAACCCAGGTGGCGAGCAGTACTTC
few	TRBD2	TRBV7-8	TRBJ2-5	CASSPGLALGTQYF	TGTGCCAGCAGCCCCGGACTAGCTTTAGGGACCCAGTACTTC
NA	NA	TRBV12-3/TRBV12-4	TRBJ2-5	CVSSFSGDRAETQYF	TGTGTCAGCAGCTTTAGCGGGGACAGGGCCGAGACCCAGTACTTC
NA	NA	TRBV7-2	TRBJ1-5	CASRRDLGGEHF	TGTGCCAGCAGGCGAGACTTGGGGGGCGAGCATTTT
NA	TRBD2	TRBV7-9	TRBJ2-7	CASEFRGEGYEQYF	TGTGCCAGCGAATTCCGAGGGGAGGGATACGAGCAGTACTTC
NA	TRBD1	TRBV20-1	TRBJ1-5	CSASLTGTGNQPQHF	TGCAGTGCTAGTCTGACCGGGACAGGGAATCAGCCCCAGCATTTT
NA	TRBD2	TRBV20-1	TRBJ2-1	CSARETSGPGNEQFF	TGCAGTGCTAGAGAAACTAGCGGCCCTGGGAATGAGCAGTTCTTC
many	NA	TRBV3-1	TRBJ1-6	CASSRHPQTLRSYNSPLHF	TGTGCCAGCAGCCGTCATCCTCAGACGCTACGCTCCTATAATTCACCCCTCCACTTT
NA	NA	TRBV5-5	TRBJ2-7	CASSLLGTNYEQYF	TGTGCCAGCAGCTTGTTGGGGACAAACTACGAGCAGTACTTC
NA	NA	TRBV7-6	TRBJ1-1	CASSLAMGVPGQNTEAFF	TGTGCCAGCAGCTTAGCGATGGGAGTTCCGGGGCAGAACACTGAAGCTTTCTTT
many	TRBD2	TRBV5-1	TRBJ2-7	CASSLSGGPGEQYF	TGCGCCAGCAGCTTGTCGGGAGGGCCGGGTGAGCAGTACTTC
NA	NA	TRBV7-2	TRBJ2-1	CASNSAVRPEQFF	TGTGCCAGCAACTCGGCCGTCCGCCCTGAGCAGTTCTTC
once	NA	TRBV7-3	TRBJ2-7	CASSLNMGEQYF	TGTGCCAGCAGCTTAAACATGGGCGAGCAGTACTTC
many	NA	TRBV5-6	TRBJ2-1	CASSLAGISQFF	TGTGCCAGCAGCTTGGCCGGAATTTCGCAGTTCTTC
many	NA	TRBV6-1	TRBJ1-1	CASSFGSGGSGTEAFF	TGTGCCAGCAGTTTTGGGTCCGGGGGCTCGGGCACTGAAGCTTTCTTT